These T cell receptor beta chains were read from a single sample in a study of graft-versus-host responses after intestinal transplantation. The assay was immunoSEQ multiplex PCR, and TCRdb's table has in-frame clones only and misses some. The sample shows over 75,000 clones, 86% of them seen only once. Specimen: PBMCs, collected 255 days after intestinal transplant. Receptors were obtained from a human patient who received an intestinal transplant, so some T cells may come from the graft donor. Each CDR3 is given with its conserved first and last residue. D genes are given only for firm matches. Where a row states a size, it is once, few, many or the class of an expanded clone; other rows omit it.

size,D,V,J,DNA,CDR3
-,-,TRBV19,TRBJ2-7,TGTGCCAGTAGTATAGGGTACGAGCAGTACTTC,CASSIGYEQYF
-,-,TRBV28,TRBJ1-2,TGTGCCAGCAGTTTAACGGATGTCTATGGCTACACCTTC,CASSLTDVYGYTF
-,-,TRBV28,TRBJ2-1,TGTGCCAGCAGAGGTCAGGGAGGCATCTACAATGAGCAGTTCTTC,CASRGQGGIYNEQFF
-,-,TRBV25-1,TRBJ2-7,TGTGCCAGCAGTGAATTTGGGGACGAGCAGTACTTC,CASSEFGDEQYF
-,TRBD2,TRBV28,TRBJ2-1,TGTGCCAGCAGTTTATACAGCGGGAGTCGCTCCTACAATGAGCAGTTCTTC,CASSLYSGSRSYNEQFF
-,-,TRBV5-1,TRBJ1-5,TGCGCCAGCAGCTCGTTTACAGCTCGTCTTAGCAATCAGCCCCAGCATTTT,CASSSFTARLSNQPQHF
-,-,TRBV15,TRBJ1-1,TGTGCCACCAGCAGAGGGGCAGAGATAGCGTGGCACACTGAAGCTTTCTTT,CATSRGAEIAWHTEAFF
-,TRBD1,TRBV7-3,TRBJ2-5,TGTGCCAGCAGCTCCTCGGGACAGGGGGAGACCCAGTACTTC,CASSSSGQGETQYF
-,-,TRBV5-1,TRBJ1-2,TGCGCCAGCAGCTTTGGGGGGACCTATGGCTACACCTTC,CASSFGGTYGYTF
-,-,TRBV12-5,TRBJ2-6,TGTGCTAGTGGTCCCCCCCGTTTGACAGTAGTGGCCAACGTCCTGACTTTC,CASGPPRLTVVANVLTF
-,TRBD2,TRBV11-3,TRBJ2-3,TGTGCCAGCAGCTTAGATGGCGGGGGTACAGATACGCAGTATTTT,CASSLDGGGTDTQYF
-,-,TRBV29-1,TRBJ2-2,TGCAGCGTTGCTTTGTACACCGGGGAGCTGTTTTTT,CSVALYTGELFF
-,-,TRBV27,TRBJ2-1,TGTGCCAGCAGTTTATCCTCCGCTAGCAGAGGTGAGCAGTTCTTC,CASSLSSASRGEQFF
-,-,TRBV11-2,TRBJ2-7,TGTGCCAGCAGCTTATCGCCGGGGAACTACTACGAGCAGTACTTC,CASSLSPGNYYEQYF
-,TRBD1,TRBV11-3,TRBJ2-7,TGTGCCAGCAGCCCGGGACAGGGGGTCTCCTACGAGCAGTACTTC,CASSPGQGVSYEQYF
-,-,TRBV7-3,TRBJ2-1,TGTGCCAGCAGCCCGGGACTCCTCAATGAGCAGTTCTTC,CASSPGLLNEQFF
few,-,TRBV10-3,TRBJ2-7,TGTGCCTCCGGGATTGACAGTCCCTACGAGCAGTACTTC,CASGIDSPYEQYF
-,-,TRBV7-9,TRBJ1-2,TGTGCCAGCAGCTTAGGAGCCCACTGGAGGTTGGATGACTATGGCTACACCTTC,CASSLGAHWRLDDYGYTF
once,TRBD1,TRBV29-1,TRBJ2-7,TGCAGCGTTACCCCGGACAGGGGGTACGAGCAGTACTTC,CSVTPDRGYEQYF
-,TRBD1,TRBV28,TRBJ1-1,TGTGCCAGCACCGAAAGGAGGGGGCTGATGAACACTGAAGCTTTCTTT,CASTERRGLMNTEAFF
-,TRBD1,TRBV29-1,TRBJ1-4,TGCAGCGGCGGACAGGTCGGAAATGAAAAACTGTTTTTT,CSGGQVGNEKLFF
-,TRBD1,TRBV5-1,TRBJ1-4,TGCGCCAGCAGCCTGGGACAGAATGAAAAACTGTTTTTT,CASSLGQNEKLFF
-,-,TRBV6-5,TRBJ2-7,TGTGCCAGCAGTGAAAGCGGCCTCTACGAGCAGTACTTC,CASSESGLYEQYF
-,-,TRBV18,TRBJ2-2,TGTGCCAGCTCACCACCCGGGGAGCTGTTTTTT,CASSPPGELFF
-,-,TRBV28,TRBJ2-2,TGTGCCAGCAGTAACTCCAAACAGGGTACCGGGGAGCTGTTTTTT,CASSNSKQGTGELFF
few,TRBD2,TRBV15,TRBJ2-1,TGTGCCACCAGCAGGAGGACTAGCGGGACGGTCAATGAGCAGTTCTTC,CATSRRTSGTVNEQFF
-,-,TRBV9,TRBJ2-1,TGTGCCAGCAGCCTCGGACACCGGGGCCTTTACAATGAGCAGTTCTTC,CASSLGHRGLYNEQFF
-,TRBD1,TRBV6-5,TRBJ1-1,TGTGCCAGCAGTCCGGGACAGGGGTTTGAAGCTTTCTTT,CASSPGQGFEAFF
-,-,TRBV2,TRBJ1-5,TGTGCCAGCAGCAAGGACAGCGACAATCAGCCCCAGCATTTT,CASSKDSDNQPQHF
-,-,TRBV10-3,TRBJ1-4,TGTGCCACACAAACTCCCGGGGGCCAGCAAAAACTGTTTTTT,CATQTPGGQQKLFF
-,TRBD1,TRBV11-3,TRBJ1-4,TGTGCCAGCAGCCCCGGGACAGGCGCCGGTGAAAAACTGTTTTTT,CASSPGTGAGEKLFF
-,TRBD1,TRBV6-5,TRBJ1-2,TGTGCCAGCAGTTACTCGGGACAGGGGGACGGCTACACCTTC,CASSYSGQGDGYTF
-,TRBD2,TRBV14,TRBJ2-4,TGTGCCAGCAGCCCGCTAGCGGGGGAGAAAAACATTCAGTACTTC,CASSPLAGEKNIQYF
-,-,TRBV5-4,TRBJ2-1,TGTGCCAGCAGCTTAGTGTCGAATGAGCAGTTCTTC,CASSLVSNEQFF
-,-,TRBV5-1,TRBJ2-1,TGCGCCAGCAAGTCGGGGGCCAATGAGCAGTTCTTC,CASKSGANEQFF
once,-,TRBV27,TRBJ2-7,TGTGCCAGCAGCCAGGGGTTTGCCTACGAGCAGTACTTC,CASSQGFAYEQYF
-,-,TRBV13,TRBJ2-3,TGTGCCAGCAGCTCGAGAGGGGGTACGGGCACAGATACGCAGTATTTT,CASSSRGGTGTDTQYF
-,TRBD1,TRBV28,TRBJ2-1,TGTGCCAGCACCGACAGGGGGCTCTACAATGAGCAGTTCTTC,CASTDRGLYNEQFF
-,-,TRBV11-2,TRBJ1-2,TGTGCCAGCAGCCCCACTGACCTCAACTATGGCTACACCTTC,CASSPTDLNYGYTF
-,TRBD1,TRBV19,TRBJ1-6,TGTGCCAGTAGTTTCGCCGGGACAGGGAATTCACCCCTCCACTTT,CASSFAGTGNSPLHF
-,-,TRBV28,TRBJ1-2,TGTGCCAGCAGTTTAGGGGGGGCAGTCCCTAACTATGGCTACACCTTC,CASSLGGAVPNYGYTF
-,-,TRBV7-6,TRBJ1-2,TGTGCCAGCAGCTATCCAGGGGATGGCTACACCTTC,CASSYPGDGYTF
-,-,TRBV2,TRBJ2-3,TGTGCCAGCAGTGAACCCCTATCAGATACGCAGTATTTT,CASSEPLSDTQYF
-,-,TRBV28,TRBJ2-7,TGTGCCAGCAGTTCTTACTACGAGCAGTACTTC,CASSSYYEQYF
-,-,TRBV4-1,TRBJ2-2,TGCGCCAGCAGCAGGGGGGAGGACACCGGGGAGCTGTTTTTT,CASSRGEDTGELFF
once,-,TRBV28,TRBJ2-7,TGTGCCAGCAGTTTAAGTGGGCAGGGAGTGGGCGAGCAGTACTTC,CASSLSGQGVGEQYF
-,-,TRBV19,TRBJ2-1,TGTGCCAGTAGTATTGGCAAGGGGAGCTACAATGAGCAGTTCTTC,CASSIGKGSYNEQFF
-,TRBD1,TRBV5-1,TRBJ1-4,TGCGCCAGCAGGTTCGACAGGGTAGATAAACTGTTTTTT,CASRFDRVDKLFF
-,-,TRBV2,TRBJ2-1,TGTGCCAGCAGTGAAGGGGCTAGCTCGATCTATGAGCAGTTCTTC,CASSEGASSIYEQFF
many,-,TRBV5-6,TRBJ2-2,TGTGCCAGCAGCTTGGAGGGGCCAGGGCCTGCTACCGGGGAGCTGTTTTTT,CASSLEGPGPATGELFF
-,-,TRBV6-5,TRBJ2-3,TGTGCCAGCAGTAGCGACCCCGTAGTCACAGATACGCAGTATTTT,CASSSDPVVTDTQYF
-,-,TRBV6-6,TRBJ2-1,TGTGCCAGCAGCCCCCATCCGGGACTGGGGGACAATGAGCAGTTCTTC,CASSPHPGLGDNEQFF